This TCR beta chain appears in the sequencing data of a study of CD8+ T cells in alopecia areata. Study summary: Skin-grafted roughly 7-11-week-old female C3H/HeJ mice received tissue from roughly 6-12-month-old C3H/HeJ donors with spontaneous alopecia.

Details on this clone: Its antigen is not known. Genes here carry mouse names. Sequencing ends 4 residues short of the CDR3 end; the germline J gene provides the rest.

RNA extraction and reverse transcription yielded cDNA as sequencing template. Data came from immunoSEQ multiplex PCR; TCRdb stores just in-frame clones and leaves some out. The sample includes approximately 280,000 clones, none of them occurring once. The length of the CDR3 is 13 residues. V was shortened by 3 bases and J by 0 bases, with 4 bases between the two germline ends. Germline assignment: CDR1 LGHNA and CDR2 YNLKQL (reference sequence). General study findings and limits: Scalp samples also yield sequences from resident alphabeta T cells of normal skin. Normal scalp had lower clonality than lesional scalp, with alopecia totalis/universalis lesions showing this most strongly.

The study sorted pooled cutaneous lymph node cells by CD4, CD8alpha, NKG2D, NKG2ACE and other markers. This TCR came from a C3H/HeJ mouse with alopecia areata. Strain haplotype at MHC: H2-k. The chain has TRBV5 and TRBJ2-3; no clear D gene. The sequenced material came from CD4+ T cells sorted from a lymph node. CDR3 DNA, as far as it was read: TGTGCCAGCAGCCACAGTAGTGCAGAA. It encodes CASSHSSAE. The complete CDR3 reads CASSHSSAETLYF.